These T cell receptor beta chains were read from a single sample in a study of T cell responses to AZD1222 COVID-19 vaccine. Here immunoSEQ multiplex PCR was the method, and the copy in TCRdb shows in-frame clones only, minus some. The sample carries fewer than 150,000 clones, about 91% recorded once. Material: peripheral blood, obtained on day 0 of AZD1222 vaccination. The receptors derive from an adult in good health. Both conserved end residues are part of each CDR3. D genes are given only for firm matches. Expanded clones are given a class, and other clones once, few, many or no size at all.

J,D,V,size,CDR3,DNA
TRBJ2-5,-,TRBV5-4,-,CASSLTVGLETQYF,TGTGCCAGCAGCTTAACAGTTGGTCTGGAGACCCAGTACTTC
TRBJ1-2,-,TRBV4-3,-,CASSQDLDYGYTF,TGCGCCAGCAGCCAAGATTTGGACTATGGCTACACCTTC
TRBJ2-2,-,TRBV7-4,-,CASSTLYRDFDTGELFF,TGTGCCAGCAGCACCCTATACCGGGACTTTGACACCGGGGAGCTGTTTTTT
TRBJ1-2,-,TRBV2,-,CASSERQGRGYGYTF,TGTGCCAGCAGTGAACGCCAGGGGCGAGGCTATGGCTACACCTTC
TRBJ2-7,TRBD1,TRBV2,-,CASQQGPLVYEQYF,TGTGCCAGCCAACAGGGGCCCTTGGTCTACGAGCAGTACTTC
TRBJ1-5,-,TRBV12-3/TRBV12-4,-,CASSRGGNQPQHF,TGTGCCAGCAGTCGGGGAGGCAATCAGCCCCAGCATTTT
TRBJ1-2,-,TRBV2,-,CASRPLSTELYGYTF,TGTGCCAGCAGACCCCTATCGACAGAACTCTATGGCTACACCTTC
TRBJ1-4,-,TRBV7-8,-,CASSFTGATNEKLFF,TGTGCCAGCAGCTTTACGGGGGCAACTAATGAAAAACTGTTTTTT
TRBJ2-2,TRBD2,TRBV4-3,once,CASSQQVPSGGIANTGELFF,TGCGCCAGCAGCCAGCAAGTGCCTAGCGGGGGGATCGCGAACACCGGGGAGCTGTTTTTT
TRBJ2-1,TRBD2,TRBV4-3,-,CASSQEVVGGALNEQFF,TGCGCCAGCAGCCAAGAGGTGGTCGGGGGGGCCCTCAATGAGCAGTTCTTC
TRBJ1-5,-,TRBV6-6,-,CASKGVTRGGDQPQHF,TGTGCCAGCAAAGGGGTCACACGAGGGGGTGATCAGCCCCAGCATTTT
TRBJ2-7,TRBD1,TRBV11-3,-,CASSLTGTGTYEQYF,TGTGCCAGCAGCCTCACCGGGACAGGGACCTACGAGCAGTACTTC
TRBJ1-4,TRBD1,TRBV19,-,CASAKGQRREKLFF,TGTGCCAGCGCCAAGGGACAGCGAAGGGAAAAACTGTTTTTT
TRBJ2-5,TRBD2,TRBV11-2,-,CASSSGSRLAGYQETQYF,TGTGCCAGCAGCTCAGGGTCCAGACTAGCGGGGTACCAAGAGACCCAGTACTTC
TRBJ2-7,-,TRBV10-3,-,CAISESRIRKYYEQYF,TGTGCCATCAGTGAGTCGAGGATCCGAAAGTACTACGAGCAGTACTTC
TRBJ1-5,TRBD1,TRBV4-1,-,CASSQDAQGTQPQHF,TGCGCCAGCAGCCAAGATGCACAGGGGACTCAGCCCCAGCATTTT
TRBJ2-1,-,TRBV3-1/TRBV3-2,-,CASSPRLGEQFF,TGTGCCAGCAGCCCTCGGCTGGGTGAGCAGTTCTTC
TRBJ2-3,TRBD1,TRBV2,once,CASRQGVTTDTQYF,TGTGCCAGCAGGCAGGGGGTTACCACAGATACGCAGTATTTT
TRBJ2-7,TRBD1,TRBV6-5,-,CASRSTGNPSEQYF,TGTGCCAGCAGGTCGACAGGGAATCCCTCCGAGCAGTACTTC
TRBJ1-1,-,TRBV5-4,-,CASSLVGGLNTEAFF,TGTGCCAGCAGCTTGGTTGGGGGATTGAACACTGAAGCTTTCTTT
TRBJ2-1,-,TRBV6-1,-,CASSDQPVYNEQFF,TGTGCCAGCAGTGACCAGCCGGTCTACAATGAGCAGTTCTTC
TRBJ2-1,-,TRBV29-1,-,CSAGDEYNEQFF,TGCAGCGCGGGGGACGAGTACAATGAGCAGTTCTTC
TRBJ1-1,-,TRBV6-5,-,CASSYSPQTEAFF,TGTGCCAGCAGTTACTCGCCCCAAACTGAAGCTTTCTTT
TRBJ2-3,TRBD2,TRBV7-9,-,CASSLGTSVTDTQYF,TGTGCCAGCAGCCTCGGGACTAGCGTTACAGATACGCAGTATTTT
TRBJ1-5,-,TRBV7-2,-,CASSKSRVGNQPQHF,TGTGCCAGCAGTAAATCCCGGGTAGGCAATCAGCCCCAGCATTTT
TRBJ2-5,-,TRBV2,-,CASSILQETQYF,TGTGCCAGCAGTATTTTACAAGAGACCCAGTACTTC
TRBJ1-1,-,TRBV6-2/TRBV6-3,few,CASSYSILNTEAFF,TGTGCCAGCAGTTACTCGATTTTGAACACTGAAGCTTTCTTT
TRBJ1-4,TRBD1,TRBV19,-,CASSRTTGGGNEKLFF,TGTGCCAGTAGTAGAACGACAGGGGGCGGAAATGAAAAACTGTTTTTT
TRBJ2-3,-,TRBV10-2,-,CATSPISSTDTQYF,TGCGCCACTAGCCCAATTTCAAGCACAGATACGCAGTATTTT
TRBJ2-3,TRBD2,TRBV14,once,CASGSPGARWRGGTDTQYF,TGTGCCAGCGGAAGCCCGGGGGCGCGATGGCGGGGGGGCACAGATACGCAGTATTTT
TRBJ1-1,-,TRBV7-2,once,CASSLSATSWSTEAFF,TGTGCCAGCAGCTTATCGGCTACCTCCTGGAGCACTGAAGCTTTCTTT
TRBJ2-7,TRBD2,TRBV6-5,-,CASSPGTSSTWEQYF,TGTGCCAGCAGTCCCGGGACTAGCTCTACGTGGGAGCAGTACTTC
TRBJ1-2,-,TRBV4-2,-,CASSQEGQVDGYTF,TGTGCCAGCAGCCAAGAGGGGCAGGTCGATGGCTACACCTTC
TRBJ1-1,-,TRBV4-1,-,CASSKKGGQNTEAFF,TGCGCCAGCAGCAAGAAAGGGGGACAGAACACTGAAGCTTTCTTT
TRBJ1-6,-,TRBV5-4,-,CASSLAKQGIISPLHF,TGTGCCAGCAGTTTAGCAAAACAGGGTATTATTTCACCCCTCCACTTT
TRBJ2-7,-,TRBV5-1,-,CASSMQGREQYF,TGCGCCAGCAGCATGCAGGGGCGGGAGCAGTACTTC
TRBJ1-5,-,TRBV2,-,CASSHDSSNQPQHF,TGTGCCAGCAGCCACGACAGTAGCAATCAGCCCCAGCATTTT
TRBJ1-1,TRBD1,TRBV11-1,-,CASSNRDSKMGAFF,TGTGCCAGCAGCAACCGGGACAGCAAAATGGGAGCTTTCTTT
TRBJ2-7,-,TRBV9,-,CASSKQVGHSYEQYF,TGTGCCAGCAGCAAACAGGTAGGGCACTCCTACGAGCAGTACTTC
TRBJ2-1,TRBD1,TRBV18,-,CASSQGQGPDRFF,TGTGCCAGCTCACAAGGACAGGGACCGGATCGGTTCTTC
TRBJ1-5,TRBD1,TRBV7-9,-,CASSPGGEPQHF,TGTGCCAGCAGCCCAGGGGGTGAGCCCCAGCATTTT
TRBJ1-1,-,TRBV4-3,-,CASSHKGITEAFF,TGCGCCAGCAGCCATAAGGGGATCACTGAAGCTTTCTTT
TRBJ1-2,-,TRBV19,-,CASSIRTASDYGYTF,TGTGCCAGTAGTATCCGGACAGCGTCAGACTATGGCTACACCTTC
TRBJ2-1,-,TRBV10-1,-,CASSDTSRVLSYNEQFF,TGCGCCAGCAGTGATACCTCCCGGGTTCTCTCCTACAATGAGCAGTTCTTC
TRBJ2-1,-,TRBV6-5,-,CASSRRGEQFF,TGTGCCAGCAGTCGCCGGGGAGAGCAGTTCTTC
TRBJ1-3,-,TRBV7-2,-,CASSAYGNTIYF,TGTGCCAGCAGCGCTTATGGAAACACCATATATTTT
TRBJ2-2,TRBD1,TRBV5-8,-,CASSAPGQTSTGELFF,TGTGCCAGCAGCGCCCCGGGACAGACTTCTACCGGGGAGCTGTTTTTT